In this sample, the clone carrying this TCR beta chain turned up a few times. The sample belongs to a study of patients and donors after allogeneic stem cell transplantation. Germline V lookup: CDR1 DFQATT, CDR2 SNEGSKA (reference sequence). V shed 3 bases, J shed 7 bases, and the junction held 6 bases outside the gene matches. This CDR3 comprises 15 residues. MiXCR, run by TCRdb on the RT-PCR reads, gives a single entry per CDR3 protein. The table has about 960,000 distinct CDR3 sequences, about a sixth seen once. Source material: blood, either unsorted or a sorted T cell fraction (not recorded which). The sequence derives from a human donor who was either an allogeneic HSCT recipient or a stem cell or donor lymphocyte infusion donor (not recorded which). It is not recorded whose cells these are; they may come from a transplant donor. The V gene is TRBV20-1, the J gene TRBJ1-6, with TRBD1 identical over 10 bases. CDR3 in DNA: TGCAGTGCTAGCAGCGAGGACAGGGGGAATTCACCCCTCCACTTT. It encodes CSASSEDRGNSPLHF.